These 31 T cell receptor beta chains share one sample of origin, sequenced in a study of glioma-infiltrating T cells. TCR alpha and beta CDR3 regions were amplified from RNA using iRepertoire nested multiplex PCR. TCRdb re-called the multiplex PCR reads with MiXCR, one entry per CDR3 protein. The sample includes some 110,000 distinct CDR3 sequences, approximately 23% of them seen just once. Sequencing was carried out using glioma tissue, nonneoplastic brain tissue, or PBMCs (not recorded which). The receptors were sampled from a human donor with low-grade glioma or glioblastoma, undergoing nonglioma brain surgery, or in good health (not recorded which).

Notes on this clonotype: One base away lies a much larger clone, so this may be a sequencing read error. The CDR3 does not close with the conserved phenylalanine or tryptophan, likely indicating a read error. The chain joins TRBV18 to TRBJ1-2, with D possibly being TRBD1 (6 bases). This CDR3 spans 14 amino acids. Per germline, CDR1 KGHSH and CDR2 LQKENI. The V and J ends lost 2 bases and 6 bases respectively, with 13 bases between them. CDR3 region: CASSPNRDDDGYTL. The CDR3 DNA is TGTGCCAGCTCACCAAACAGGGACGACGATGGCTACACCCTC.

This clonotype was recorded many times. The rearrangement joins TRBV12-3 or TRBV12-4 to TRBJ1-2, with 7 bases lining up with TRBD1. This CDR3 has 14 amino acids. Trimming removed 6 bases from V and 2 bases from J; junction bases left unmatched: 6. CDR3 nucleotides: TGTGCCAGCAGCCGACAGGGAGGAAACTATGGCTACACCTTC. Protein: CASSRQGGNYGYTF.

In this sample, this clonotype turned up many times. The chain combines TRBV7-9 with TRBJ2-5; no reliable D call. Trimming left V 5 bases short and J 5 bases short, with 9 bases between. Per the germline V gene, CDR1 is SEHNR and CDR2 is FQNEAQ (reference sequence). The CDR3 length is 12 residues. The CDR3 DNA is TGTGCCAGCAGCCCTAGTTTCGAGACCCAGTACTTC. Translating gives CASSPSFETQYF.

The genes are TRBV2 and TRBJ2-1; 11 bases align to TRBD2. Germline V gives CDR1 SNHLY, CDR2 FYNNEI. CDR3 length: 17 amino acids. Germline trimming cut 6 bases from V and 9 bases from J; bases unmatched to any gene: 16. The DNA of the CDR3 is TGTGCCAGCAGAGGCCTAGCGGGAGGTCCTACAACAAGTGAGCAGTTCTTC. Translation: CASRGLAGGPTTSEQFF.

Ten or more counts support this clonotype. CDR3 in amino acids: CASSFVQGPYEQYF. In DNA form, the CDR3 reads TGTGCCAGCAGTTTTGTACAGGGTCCCTACGAGCAGTACTTC. V usage is TRBV28 and J usage is TRBJ2-7; perhaps TRBD1 as D (6 bases). V gave up 3 bases and J gave up 2 bases, with 11 bases separating them. Germline V gene sequence: CDR1 MDHEN, CDR2 SYDVKM. This CDR3 region has 14 residues.

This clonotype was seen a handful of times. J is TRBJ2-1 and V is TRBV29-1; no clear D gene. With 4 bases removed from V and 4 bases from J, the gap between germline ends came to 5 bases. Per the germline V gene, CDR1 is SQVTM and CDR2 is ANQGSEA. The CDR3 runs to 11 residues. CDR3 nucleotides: TGCAGCGTTGTCTGGTACAATGAGCAGTTCTTC. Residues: CSVVWYNEQFF.

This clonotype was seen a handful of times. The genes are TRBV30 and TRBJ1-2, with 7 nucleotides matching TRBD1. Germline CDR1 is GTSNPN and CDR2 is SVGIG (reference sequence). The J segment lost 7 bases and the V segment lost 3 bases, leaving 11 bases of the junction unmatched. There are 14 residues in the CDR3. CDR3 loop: CAWRAPWTGGGYTF. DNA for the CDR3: TGTGCCTGGAGGGCTCCCTGGACAGGTGGTGGCTACACCTTC.

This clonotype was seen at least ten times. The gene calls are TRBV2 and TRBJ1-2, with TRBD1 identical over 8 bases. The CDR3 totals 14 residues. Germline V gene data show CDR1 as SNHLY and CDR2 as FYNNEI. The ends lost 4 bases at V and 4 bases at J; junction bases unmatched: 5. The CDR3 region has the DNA TGTGCCAGCAGTGGGGCGGGACAGGTCTATGGCTACACCTTC. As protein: CASSGAGQVYGYTF.

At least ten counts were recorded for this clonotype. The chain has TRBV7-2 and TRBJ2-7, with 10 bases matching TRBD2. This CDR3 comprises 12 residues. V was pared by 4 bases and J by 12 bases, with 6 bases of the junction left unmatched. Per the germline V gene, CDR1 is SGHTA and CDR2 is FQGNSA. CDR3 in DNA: TGTGCCAGCAGCTGGGGACTAGCGACTCCGTACTTC. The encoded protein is CASSWGLATPYF.

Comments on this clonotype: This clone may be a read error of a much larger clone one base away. CDR3: CASSAGQGTVYNEQYF. The DNA for the CDR3 is TGTGCCAGCAGTGCTGGACAGGGAACGGTCTACAATGAGCAGTACTTC. V and J are TRBV2 and TRBJ2-7, with 8 positions matching TRBD1. This CDR3 region has 16 residues. V gave up 4 bases and J gave up 7 bases; unmatched junction bases: 15. Germline V gives CDR1 SNHLY, CDR2 FYNNEI.

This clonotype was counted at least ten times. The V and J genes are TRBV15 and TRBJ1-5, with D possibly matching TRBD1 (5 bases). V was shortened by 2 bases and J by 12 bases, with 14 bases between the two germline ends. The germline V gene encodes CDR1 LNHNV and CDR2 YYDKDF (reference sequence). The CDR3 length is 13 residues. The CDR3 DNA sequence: TGTGCCACCAGCAGAACCAGAGGAGGGGTCCAGCATTTT. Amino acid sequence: CATSRTRGGVQHF. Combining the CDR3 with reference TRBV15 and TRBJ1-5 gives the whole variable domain DAMVIQNPRYQVTQFGKPVTLSCSQTLNHNVMYWYQQKSSQAPKLLFHYYDKDFNNEADTPDNFQSRRPNTSFCFLDIRSPGLGDTAMYLCATSRTRGGVQHFGDGTRLSIL.

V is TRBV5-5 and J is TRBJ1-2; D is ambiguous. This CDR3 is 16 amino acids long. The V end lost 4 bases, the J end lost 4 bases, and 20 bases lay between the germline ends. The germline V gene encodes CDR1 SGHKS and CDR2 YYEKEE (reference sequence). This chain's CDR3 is CASSETHMGTGYGYTF. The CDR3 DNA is TGTGCCAGCAGCGAAACCCACATGGGAACGGGCTATGGCTACACCTTC.

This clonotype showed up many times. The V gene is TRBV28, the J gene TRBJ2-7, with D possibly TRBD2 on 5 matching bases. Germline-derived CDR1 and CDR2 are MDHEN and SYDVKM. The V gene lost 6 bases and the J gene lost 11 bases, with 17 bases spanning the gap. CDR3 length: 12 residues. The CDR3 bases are TGTGCCAGCAGCCTTAGCCGGGGTGCGGAGTACTTC. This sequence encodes CASSLSRGAEYF.

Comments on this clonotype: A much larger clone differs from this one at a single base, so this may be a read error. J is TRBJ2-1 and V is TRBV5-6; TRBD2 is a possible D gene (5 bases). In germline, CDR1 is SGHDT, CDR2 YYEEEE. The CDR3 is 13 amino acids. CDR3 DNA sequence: TGTGCCAGCAGCGGAGGACCAACCGCTAGGCAGTCCTTC. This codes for CASSGGPTARQSF.

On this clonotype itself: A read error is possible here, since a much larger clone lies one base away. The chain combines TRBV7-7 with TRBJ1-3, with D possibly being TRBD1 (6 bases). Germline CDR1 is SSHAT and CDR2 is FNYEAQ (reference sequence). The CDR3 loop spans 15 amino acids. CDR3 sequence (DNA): TGTGCTAGCAGCTTGGACGGGGGGCGCGAAAACACCATATATTTT. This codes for CASSLDGGRENTIYF.

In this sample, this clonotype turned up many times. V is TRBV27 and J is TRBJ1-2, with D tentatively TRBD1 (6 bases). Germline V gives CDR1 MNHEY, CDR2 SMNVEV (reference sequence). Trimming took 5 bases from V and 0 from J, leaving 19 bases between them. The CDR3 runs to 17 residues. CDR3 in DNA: TGTGCCAGCAGTCTCTCATCTTCAGGGGTGCCTAACTATGGCTACACCTTC. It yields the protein CASSLSSSGVPNYGYTF.

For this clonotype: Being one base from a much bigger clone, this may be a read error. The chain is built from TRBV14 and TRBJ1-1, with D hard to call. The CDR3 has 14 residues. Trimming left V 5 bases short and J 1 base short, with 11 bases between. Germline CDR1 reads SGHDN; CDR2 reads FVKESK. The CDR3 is CASSELLPNTEAFF. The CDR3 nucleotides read TGTGCCAGCAGCGAACTCTTGCCGAACACTGAAGCTTTCTTT.

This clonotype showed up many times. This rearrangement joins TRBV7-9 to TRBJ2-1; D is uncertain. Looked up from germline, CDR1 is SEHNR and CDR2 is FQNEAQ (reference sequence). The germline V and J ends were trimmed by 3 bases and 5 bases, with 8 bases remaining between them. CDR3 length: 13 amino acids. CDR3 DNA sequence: TGTGCCAGCAGCTTCCCGTTAGACAATGAGCAGTTCTTC. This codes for CASSFPLDNEQFF.

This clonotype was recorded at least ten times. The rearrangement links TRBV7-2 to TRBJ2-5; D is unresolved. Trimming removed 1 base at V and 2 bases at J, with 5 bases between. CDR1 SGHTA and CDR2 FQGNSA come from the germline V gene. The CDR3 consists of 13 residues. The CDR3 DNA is TGTGCCAGCAGCTTAGGTTTGCAAGAGACCCAGTACTTC. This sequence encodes CASSLGLQETQYF. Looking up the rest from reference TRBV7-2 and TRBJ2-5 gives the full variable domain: GAGVSQSPSNKVTEKGKDVELRCDPISGHTALYWYRQSLGQGLEFLIYFQGNSAPDKSGLPSDRFSAERTGGSVSTLTIQRTQQEDSAVYLCASSLGLQETQYFGPGTRLLVL.

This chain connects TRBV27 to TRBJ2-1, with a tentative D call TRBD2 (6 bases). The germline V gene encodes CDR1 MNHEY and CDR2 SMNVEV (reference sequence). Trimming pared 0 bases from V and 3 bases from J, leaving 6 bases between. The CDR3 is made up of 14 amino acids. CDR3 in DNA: TGTGCCAGCAGTTTATCGCGGGACTACAATGAGCAGTTCTTC. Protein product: CASSLSRDYNEQFF.

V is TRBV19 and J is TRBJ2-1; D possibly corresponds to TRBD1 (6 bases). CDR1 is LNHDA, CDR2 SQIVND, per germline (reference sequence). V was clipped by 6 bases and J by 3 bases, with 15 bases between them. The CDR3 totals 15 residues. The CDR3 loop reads CASRTGTRGYNEQFF. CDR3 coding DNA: TGTGCCAGTAGGACGGGGACAAGGGGCTACAATGAGCAGTTCTTC.

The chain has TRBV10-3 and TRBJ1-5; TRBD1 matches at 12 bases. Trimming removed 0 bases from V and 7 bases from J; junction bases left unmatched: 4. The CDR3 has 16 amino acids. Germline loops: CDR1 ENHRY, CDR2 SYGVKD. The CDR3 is CAISESRGTGGQPQHF. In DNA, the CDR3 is TGTGCCATCAGTGAGTCGAGGGGGACAGGGGGCCAGCCCCAGCATTTT.

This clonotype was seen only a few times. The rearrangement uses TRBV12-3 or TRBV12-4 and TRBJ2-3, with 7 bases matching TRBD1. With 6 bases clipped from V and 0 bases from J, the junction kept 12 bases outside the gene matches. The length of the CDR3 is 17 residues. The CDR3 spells CASSEDRVGSSTDTQYF. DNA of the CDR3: TGTGCCAGCAGCGAAGACAGGGTGGGTAGCAGCACAGATACGCAGTATTTT.

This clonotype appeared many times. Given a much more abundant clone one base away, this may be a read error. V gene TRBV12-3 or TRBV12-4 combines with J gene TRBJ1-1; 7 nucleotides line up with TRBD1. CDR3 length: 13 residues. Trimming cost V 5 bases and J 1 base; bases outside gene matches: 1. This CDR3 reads CASSGQENTEAFF. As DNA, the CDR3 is TGTGCCAGCAGTGGACAGGAGAACACTGAAGCTTTCTTT.

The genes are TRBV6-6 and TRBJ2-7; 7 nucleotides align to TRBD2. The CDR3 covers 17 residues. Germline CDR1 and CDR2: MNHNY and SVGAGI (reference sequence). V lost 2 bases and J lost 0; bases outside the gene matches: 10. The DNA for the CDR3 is TGTGCCAGCAGTTACGGGCGGGGGAGAAGGAGCTCCTACGAGCAGTACTTC. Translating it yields CASSYGRGRRSSYEQYF.

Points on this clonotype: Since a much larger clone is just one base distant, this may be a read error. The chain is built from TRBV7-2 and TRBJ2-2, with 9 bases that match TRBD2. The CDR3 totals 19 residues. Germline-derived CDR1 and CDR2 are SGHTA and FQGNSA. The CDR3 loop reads CASSTPRAVAGAGTWELFF. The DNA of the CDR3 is TGTGCCAGCAGCACGCCCCGGGCGGTAGCGGGAGCGGGCACCTGGGAGCTGTTTTTT. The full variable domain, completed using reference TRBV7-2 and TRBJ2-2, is GAGVSQSPSNKVTEKGKDVELRCDPISGHTALYWYRQSLGQGLEFLIYFQGNSAPDKSGLPSDRFSAERTGGSVSTLTIQRTQQEDSAVYLCASSTPRAVAGAGTWELFFGEGSRLTVL.

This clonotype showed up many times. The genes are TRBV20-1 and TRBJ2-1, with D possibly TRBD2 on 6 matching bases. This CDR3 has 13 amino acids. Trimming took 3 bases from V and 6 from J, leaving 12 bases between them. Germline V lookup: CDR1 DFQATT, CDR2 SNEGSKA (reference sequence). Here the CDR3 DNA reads TGCAGTGCTAGGGTCTTTAGCGGCAATGAGCAGTTCTTC. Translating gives CSARVFSGNEQFF.

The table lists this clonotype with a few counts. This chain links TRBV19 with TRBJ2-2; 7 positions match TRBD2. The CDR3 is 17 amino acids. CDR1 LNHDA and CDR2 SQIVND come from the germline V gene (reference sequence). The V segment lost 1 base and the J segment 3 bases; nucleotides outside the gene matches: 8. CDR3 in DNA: TGTGCCAGTAGTATAGGGGGAGGCGGGAGCGACACCGGGGAGCTGTTTTTT. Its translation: CASSIGGGGSDTGELFF. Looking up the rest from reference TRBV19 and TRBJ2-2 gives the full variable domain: DGGITQSPKYLFRKEGQNVTLSCEQNLNHDAMYWYRQDPGQGLRLIYYSQIVNDFQKGDIAEGYSVSREKKESFPLTVTSAQKNPTAFYLCASSIGGGGSDTGELFFGEGSRLTVL.

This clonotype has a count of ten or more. The DNA of the CDR3 is TGTGCCAGCAGCGTAAACAGGATCACCGGGGAGCTGTTTTTT. It yields the protein CASSVNRITGELFF. The rearrangement uses TRBV7-2 and TRBJ2-2; D may be TRBD1 (5 bases). V lost 5 bases and J 4 bases, leaving 11 bases between the germline ends. The CDR3 sequence is 14 residues long. Germline V CDR1 and CDR2: SGHTA, FQGNSA.

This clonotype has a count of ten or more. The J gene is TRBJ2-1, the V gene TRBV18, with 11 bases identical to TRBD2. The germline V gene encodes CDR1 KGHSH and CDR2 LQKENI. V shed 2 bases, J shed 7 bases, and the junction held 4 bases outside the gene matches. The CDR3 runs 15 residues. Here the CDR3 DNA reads TGTGCCAGCTCACCAATACTAGCGGGAGAGAATGAGCAGTTCTTC. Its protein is CASSPILAGENEQFF.

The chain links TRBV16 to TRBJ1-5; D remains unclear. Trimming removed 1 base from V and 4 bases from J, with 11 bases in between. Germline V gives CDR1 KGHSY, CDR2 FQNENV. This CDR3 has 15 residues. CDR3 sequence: CASSQFGELNQPQHF. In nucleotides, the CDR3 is TGTGCCAGCAGCCAATTTGGAGAGCTGAATCAGCCCCAGCATTTT.